These 25 T cell receptor beta chains share one sample of origin, sequenced in a study of cytomegalovirus exposure and HLA in healthy donors. The PCR had 60 Vbeta and 13 Jbeta primers. Data came from immunoSEQ multiplex PCR; TCRdb stores just in-frame clones and leaves some out. The sample carries 170,000 or so clones, just over 75% recorded once. Sequencing was performed on PBMCs. The receptors come from a woman in her twenties or thirties in good health and CMV-seropositive.

The rearrangement joins TRBV15 to TRBJ2-1, with 11 bases aligning to TRBD2. In germline, CDR1 is LNHNV, CDR2 YYDKDF (reference sequence). The CDR3 totals 19 residues. V dropped 1 base and J dropped 0; count of bases not matched to a gene: 8. Written as DNA, the CDR3 is TGTGCCACCAGCAGAGGAGGACTAGCGGGCGTGAGCTCCTACAATGAGCAGTTCTTC. Its translation is CATSRGGLAGVSSYNEQFF.

This clone was seen a single time. This chain connects TRBV28 to TRBJ2-6, with 7 positions matching TRBD1. There are 16 residues in the CDR3. J gave up 0 bases and V 9 bases, and 8 bases lay outside the gene matches. Germline V gene sequence: CDR1 MDHEN, CDR2 SYDVKM. The CDR3 nucleotides are TGTGCCAGTCAGGGGGTTACTAGCTCTGGGGCCAACGTCCTGACTTTC. This encodes CASQGVTSSGANVLTF.

This clone was picked up a small number of times. The chain couples TRBV18 to TRBJ1-5; D not certain. The CDR3 contains 12 residues. Between the trimmed V and J ends, which lost 6 bases and 4 bases, there was a span of 7 bases. CDR1 is KGHSH and CDR2 is LQKENI in the germline V gene. The CDR3 DNA reads as TGTGCCAGCTCCCCGGAGAATCAGCCCCAGCATTTT. Its translation: CASSPENQPQHF. Filled out from reference TRBV18 and TRBJ1-5, the complete variable domain reads NAGVMQNPRHLVRRRGQEARLRCSPMKGHSHVYWYRQLPEEGLKFMVYLQKENIIDESGMPKERFSAEFPKEGPSILRIQQVVRGDSAAYFCASSPENQPQHFGDGTRLSIL.

The rearrangement joins TRBV11-3 to TRBJ2-1, with a tentative D call TRBD2 (6 bases). The V gene lost 7 bases and the J gene lost 6 bases, with 22 bases spanning the gap. This CDR3 is built from 16 residues. Germline CDR1 and CDR2: SGHNT and YENEEA. The CDR3 spells CASTKWGEFGINEQFF. For the CDR3, the DNA is TGTGCCAGCACCAAGTGGGGGGAGTTCGGTATCAATGAGCAGTTCTTC.

This clone was found a few times. The V gene is TRBV2, the J gene TRBJ1-1; TRBD1 agrees at 11 bases. This CDR3 has 17 amino acids. The trim removed 6 bases at V and 3 bases at J, leaving 12 bases unmatched. CDR1 is SNHLY and CDR2 is FYNNEI in the germline V gene. The CDR3 sequence: CASRDGQGAISDTEAFF. The CDR3 coding sequence is TGTGCCAGCAGGGACGGACAGGGGGCCATTTCCGACACTGAAGCTTTCTTT.

The rearrangement uses TRBV27 and TRBJ2-5; D is unresolved. V dropped 5 bases and J dropped 1 base, with 17 bases sitting between them. There are 16 residues in the CDR3. CDR1 and CDR2 from the germline V gene are MNHEY and SMNVEV (reference sequence). Here the CDR3 reads CASSPPRTASQETQYF. The CDR3 coding sequence is TGTGCCAGCAGTCCTCCCCGAACAGCCTCCCAAGAGACCCAGTACTTC.

This chain links TRBV7-8 with TRBJ2-3; D possibly corresponds to TRBD1 (5 bases). CDR1 is SGHVS and CDR2 is FQNEAQ in the germline V gene. The CDR3 extends over 16 amino acids. V lost 1 base and J 0 bases, leaving 11 bases between the germline ends. CDR3 residues: CASSLEQATSTDTQYF. CDR3 sequence (DNA): TGTGCCAGCAGCTTAGAACAGGCGACTAGCACAGATACGCAGTATTTT.

This chain joins TRBV9 and TRBJ1-1; 7 bases are shared with TRBD1. Germline V CDR1 and CDR2: SGDLS, YYNGEE. This CDR3 contains 14 residues. V lost 1 base to trimming and J lost 3 bases; unmatched junction nucleotides: 3. Written as DNA, the CDR3 is TGTGCCAGCAGCGTACAGGGGGTGGACACTGAAGCTTTCTTT. Its translation is CASSVQGVDTEAFF.

The J gene is TRBJ2-5, the V gene TRBV5-4; 14 positions agree with TRBD2. Looked up from germline, CDR1 is SGHNT and CDR2 is YYREEE (reference sequence). Losses at the gene ends were 3 bases for V and 4 bases for J; bases not matched to a gene: 8. The CDR3 spans 17 residues. The CDR3 spells CASSSRLAGGQSETQYF. CDR3 nucleotide sequence: TGTGCCAGCAGCTCCCGACTAGCGGGAGGGCAGTCAGAGACCCAGTACTTC. The entire variable domain, with the rest obtained from reference TRBV5-4 and TRBJ2-5, is as follows: ETGVTQSPTHLIKTRGQQVTLRCSSQSGHNTVSWYQQALGQGPQFIFQYYREEENGRGNFPPRFSGLQFPNYSSELNVNALELDDSALYLCASSSRLAGGQSETQYFGPGTRLLVL.

CDR3 region: CASSLGLAGAETQYF. In nucleotides, the CDR3 is TGTGCCAGCAGCTTGGGGCTAGCGGGAGCAGAGACCCAGTACTTC. V usage is TRBV13 and J usage is TRBJ2-5, with 10 bases matching TRBD2. The CDR3 has 15 amino acids. After removal of 3 bases from V and 4 bases from J, the junction contained 5 bases not matched to a gene. Germline lookup yields CDR1 PRHDT and CDR2 FYEKMQ (reference sequence).

This rearrangement joins TRBV9 to TRBJ1-1, with a tentative D call TRBD1 (6 bases). V dropped 4 bases and J dropped 7 bases, with 20 bases sitting between them. Germline V gene sequence: CDR1 SGDLS, CDR2 YYNGEE. The CDR3 runs to 15 residues. The CDR3 DNA sequence: TGTGCCAGCAGCACGATGCTTCAGGGGTTCAGTGAAGCTTTCTTT. This sequence encodes CASSTMLQGFSEAFF.

The V call is TRBV9, the J call TRBJ2-2; 9 bases line up with TRBD2. V was clipped by 4 bases and J by 4 bases; unmatched bases: 8. The CDR3 loop spans 16 amino acids. The germline V gene encodes CDR1 SGDLS and CDR2 YYNGEE. The CDR3 region has the DNA TGTGCCAGCAGCTTTTCCGCGGGGGGGGGCACCGGGGAGCTGTTTTTT. Protein product: CASSFSAGGGTGELFF.

The rearrangement joins TRBV10-1 to TRBJ2-4; 7 bases match TRBD1. CDR1 WNHNN and CDR2 SYGVQD come from the germline V gene (reference sequence). CDR3 size: 15 residues. V dropped 4 bases and J dropped 10; count of bases not matched to a gene: 13. The chain's CDR3 is CASSALSTGPQIQYF. The CDR3 bases are TGCGCCAGCAGTGCCCTTTCGACAGGGCCCCAGATTCAGTACTTC.

The chain combines TRBV29-1 with TRBJ2-5; 7 nucleotides agree with TRBD1. The CDR3 runs 13 residues. The ends lost 8 bases at V and 6 bases at J; junction bases unmatched: 12. From germline, CDR1 is SQVTM and CDR2 ANQGSEA. The chain's CDR3 is CSSLSDRAQTQYF. Written as DNA, the CDR3 is TGCAGCTCCCTGAGTGACAGGGCCCAGACCCAGTACTTC. Looking up the rest from reference TRBV29-1 and TRBJ2-5 gives the full variable domain: SAVISQKPSRDICQRGTSLTIQCQVDSQVTMMFWYRQQPGQSLTLIATANQGSEATYESGFVIDKFPISRPNLTFSTLTVSNMSPEDSSIYLCSSLSDRAQTQYFGPGTRLLVL.

V gene TRBV18 combines with J gene TRBJ2-7; weak D call: TRBD1 (7 bases). CDR3 length equals 13 residues. Germline V gives CDR1 KGHSH, CDR2 LQKENI. V lost 3 bases and J lost 7, with 13 bases in between. The CDR3 DNA follows: TGTGCCAGCTCACCCGGACAGGCGGGAGAGCAGTACTTC. This codes for CASSPGQAGEQYF.

This chain connects TRBV28 to TRBJ1-1; 9 bases are a match to TRBD1. The V gene's germline CDR1 is MDHEN and CDR2 SYDVKM. Germline trimming cut 2 bases from V and 4 bases from J; bases unmatched to any gene: 2. The CDR3 is made up of 14 amino acids. DNA of the CDR3: TGTGCCAGCAGTTTAGGACAGGGGAGCACTGAAGCTTTCTTT. Protein: CASSLGQGSTEAFF.

The chain combines TRBV6-1 with TRBJ2-1; 10 nucleotides agree with TRBD1. With V trimmed by 3 bases and J by 3 bases, 2 bases remained unmatched. The length of the CDR3 is 15 residues. Germline lookup yields CDR1 MNHNS and CDR2 SASEGT. CDR3 DNA: TGTGCCAGCAGTGAGGGACAGGGGAGCTACAATGAGCAGTTCTTC. Its translation is CASSEGQGSYNEQFF.

This sequence joins TRBV5-6 and TRBJ1-3, with 11 bases aligning to TRBD1. The CDR3 is 16 amino acids. Trimming cost V 4 bases and J 1 base; bases outside gene matches: 4. Germline V gives CDR1 SGHDT, CDR2 YYEEEE. In DNA, the CDR3 is TGTGCCAGCAGCAGGGGACAGGGGGAGTCTGGAAACACCATATATTTT. Its protein product is CASSRGQGESGNTIYF.

The gene calls are TRBV6-5 and TRBJ2-3, with a possible D match to TRBD1 (5 bases). Germline loops: CDR1 MNHEY, CDR2 SVGAGI. This CDR3 comprises 15 residues. Trimming left V 2 bases short and J 6 bases short, with 15 bases between. DNA of the CDR3: TGTGCCAGCAGTTACAGGGCAGGGCTTAAGGATACGCAGTATTTT. Translating it yields CASSYRAGLKDTQYF.

J is TRBJ2-3 and V is TRBV2; D is ambiguous. CDR3 size: 14 residues. Germline assignment: CDR1 SNHLY and CDR2 FYNNEI. The V and J ends lost 5 bases and 1 base respectively, with 10 bases between them. CDR3 amino acids: CASSMRWGTDTQYF. The CDR3 nucleotides read TGTGCCAGCAGTATGCGGTGGGGCACAGATACGCAGTATTTT.

The chain links TRBV15 to TRBJ2-7; no clear D gene. The CDR3 sequence is 12 residues long. Germline CDR1 and CDR2: LNHNV and YYDKDF (reference sequence). The V end lost 0 bases, the J end lost 6 bases, and 6 bases lay between the germline ends. CDR3: CATSRDRVEQYF. In nucleotides, the CDR3 is TGTGCCACCAGCAGAGATCGGGTCGAGCAGTACTTC.

This clone was counted only a few times. The chain carries TRBV10-3 and TRBJ1-1; D possibly corresponds to TRBD1 (6 bases). The germline V gene encodes CDR1 ENHRY and CDR2 SYGVKD. Between the trimmed V and J ends, which lost 10 bases and 2 bases, there was a span of 14 bases. The CDR3 is 13 residues long. CDR3: CATLGHLNTEAFF. CDR3 nucleotide sequence: TGTGCCACCTTGGGACATCTAAACACTGAAGCTTTCTTT.

The chain combines TRBV19 with TRBJ1-2; 7 bases align to TRBD1. V dropped 7 bases and J dropped 4; count of bases not matched to a gene: 6. The CDR3 contains 13 residues. Germline CDR1 is LNHDA and CDR2 is SQIVND (reference sequence). CDR3 DNA sequence: TGTGCCAGTACTATCGACAGGGTCTATGGCTACACCTTC. It translates to CASTIDRVYGYTF. Combining the CDR3 with reference TRBV19 and TRBJ1-2 gives the whole variable domain DGGITQSPKYLFRKEGQNVTLSCEQNLNHDAMYWYRQDPGQGLRLIYYSQIVNDFQKGDIAEGYSVSREKKESFPLTVTSAQKNPTAFYLCASTIDRVYGYTFGSGTRLTVV.

V gene TRBV2 combines with J gene TRBJ2-2; 11 nucleotides line up with TRBD1. Unmatched junction bases numbered 4, after V lost 5 bases and J lost 5 bases. Germline lookup yields CDR1 SNHLY and CDR2 FYNNEI. The CDR3 runs 15 residues. The CDR3 loop reads CASSWDRGETGELFF. As DNA, the CDR3 is TGTGCCAGCAGTTGGGACAGGGGGGAGACCGGGGAGCTGTTTTTT.

The chain has TRBV6-1 and TRBJ2-5, with a weak D call TRBD2 (5 bases). In germline, CDR1 is MNHNS, CDR2 SASEGT. The length of the CDR3 is 11 residues. The V gene lost 8 bases and the J gene lost 3 bases, with 7 bases spanning the gap. The CDR3 DNA is TGTGCCAGCCGGGATGAAGAGACCCAGTACTTC. Translated, it gives CASRDEETQYF.